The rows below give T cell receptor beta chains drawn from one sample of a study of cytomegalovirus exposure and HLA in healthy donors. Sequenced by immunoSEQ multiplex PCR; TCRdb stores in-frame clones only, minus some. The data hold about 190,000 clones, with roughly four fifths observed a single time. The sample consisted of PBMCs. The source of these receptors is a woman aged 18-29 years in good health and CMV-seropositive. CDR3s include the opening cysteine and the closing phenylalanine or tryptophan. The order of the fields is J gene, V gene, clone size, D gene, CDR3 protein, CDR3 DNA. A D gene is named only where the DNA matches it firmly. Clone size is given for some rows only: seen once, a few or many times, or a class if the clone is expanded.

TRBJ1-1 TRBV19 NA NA CASSIGGLNTEAFF TGTGCCAGTAGTATTGGCGGTCTGAACACTGAAGCTTTCTTT
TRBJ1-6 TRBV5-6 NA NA CASSLWQGNSPLHF TGTGCCAGCAGCTTGTGGCAGGGGAATTCACCCCTCCACTTT
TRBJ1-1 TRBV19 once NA CASSSGQMNTEAFF TGTGCCAGTAGTAGCGGACAGATGAACACTGAAGCTTTCTTT
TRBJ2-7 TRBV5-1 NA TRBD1 CASQGDSPFYEQYF TGCGCCAGTCAGGGGGATAGTCCGTTCTACGAGCAGTACTTC
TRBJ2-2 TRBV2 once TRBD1 CASRGTGNTGELFF TGTGCCAGCAGGGGGACAGGGAACACCGGGGAGCTGTTTTTT
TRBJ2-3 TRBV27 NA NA CASSPQGRGNTDTQYF TGTGCCAGCAGTCCGCAAGGTCGGGGGAACACAGATACGCAGTATTTT
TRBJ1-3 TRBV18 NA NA CASSPRPQANSGNTIYF TGTGCCAGCTCACCACGGCCCCAGGCAAACTCTGGAAACACCATATATTTT
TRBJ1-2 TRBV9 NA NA CASSESTDSRYNYGYTF TGTGCCAGCAGCGAGAGTACGGATAGCCGTTATAACTATGGCTACACCTTC
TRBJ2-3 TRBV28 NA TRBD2 CASSLPRLAGGSGNTQYF TGTGCCAGCAGTTTACCCAGACTAGCGGGGGGTAGTGGGAATACGCAGTATTTT
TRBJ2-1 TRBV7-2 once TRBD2 CASSPGGARSYNEQFF TGTGCCAGCAGCCCCGGGGGGGCTCGCTCCTACAATGAGCAGTTCTTC
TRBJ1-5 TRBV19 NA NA CASSIVGSQPQHF TGTGCCAGTAGTATTGTAGGGAGTCAGCCCCAGCATTTT
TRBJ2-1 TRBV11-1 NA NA CASSPWPNEQFF TGTGCCAGCAGCCCCTGGCCCAATGAGCAGTTCTTC
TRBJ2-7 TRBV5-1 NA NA CASSFGQSYEQYF TGCGCCAGCAGCTTTGGACAGTCCTACGAGCAGTACTTC
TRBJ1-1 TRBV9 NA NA CASSELQGAEAFF TGTGCCAGCAGCGAACTACAGGGAGCTGAAGCTTTCTTT
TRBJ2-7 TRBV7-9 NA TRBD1 CASSETGIEVDEQYF TGTGCCAGCAGCGAGACAGGGATAGAGGTGGACGAGCAGTACTTC
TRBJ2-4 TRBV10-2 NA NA CASSEVDSNIQYF TGCGCCAGCAGTGAGGTGGACTCTAACATTCAGTACTTC
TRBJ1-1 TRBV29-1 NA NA CSPLRQSFVNTEAFF TGCAGCCCGCTCCGACAGAGCTTTGTGAACACTGAAGCTTTCTTT
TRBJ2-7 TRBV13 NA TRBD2 CASSLMLSGGGLEQYF TGTGCCAGCAGCTTAATGCTGAGCGGGGGGGGCCTCGAGCAGTACTTC
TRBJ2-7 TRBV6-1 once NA CASRESRTFVDEQYF TGTGCCAGCAGGGAAAGCCGGACATTTGTAGACGAGCAGTACTTC
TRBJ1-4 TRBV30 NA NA CAWSAGIREDEKLFF TGTGCCTGGAGCGCAGGGATTAGAGAGGATGAAAAACTGTTTTTT
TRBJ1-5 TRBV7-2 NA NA CASSLSGRGRAPQHF TGTGCCAGCAGCTTAAGCGGCCGGGGTAGGGCGCCCCAGCATTTT
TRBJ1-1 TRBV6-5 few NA CATKRDSMNTEAFF TGTGCCACAAAAAGAGACAGCATGAACACTGAAGCTTTCTTT
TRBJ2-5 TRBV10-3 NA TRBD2 CAISESFSPRGGGETQYF TGTGCCATCAGTGAGTCGTTCTCTCCCCGCGGGGGAGGGGAGACCCAGTACTTC
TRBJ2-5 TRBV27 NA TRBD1 CASSSNPTGEETQYF TGTGCCAGCAGTTCGAATCCGACAGGGGAAGAGACCCAGTACTTC
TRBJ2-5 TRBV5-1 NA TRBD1 CASSWQDRDQETQYF TGCGCCAGCAGCTGGCAGGACAGGGACCAAGAGACCCAGTACTTC
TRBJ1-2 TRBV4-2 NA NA CASSQDLRGYTF TGTGCCAGCAGCCAAGATTTGAGGGGCTACACCTTC
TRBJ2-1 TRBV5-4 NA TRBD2 CASSSGLAGGFNEQFF TGTGCCAGCAGCTCGGGCTTAGCGGGGGGCTTTAATGAGCAGTTCTTC
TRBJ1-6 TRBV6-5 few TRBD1 CASSSSRTGGNSPLHF TGTGCCAGCAGTTCCAGCCGGACAGGGGGTAATTCACCCCTCCACTTT
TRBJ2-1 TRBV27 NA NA CASSQRGSSYNEQFF TGTGCCAGCAGTCAACGGGGGAGCTCCTACAATGAGCAGTTCTTC
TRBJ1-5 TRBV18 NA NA CASSLPNQPQHF TGTGCCAGCTCACTCCCTAATCAGCCCCAGCATTTT
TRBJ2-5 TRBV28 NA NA CASSTLRDTKYQETQYF TGTGCCAGCAGTACCCTCCGGGACACCAAGTACCAAGAGACCCAGTACTTC
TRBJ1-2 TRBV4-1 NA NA CASSQEAQRAFYGYTF TGCGCCAGCAGCCAAGAGGCGCAGCGAGCTTTCTATGGCTACACCTTC
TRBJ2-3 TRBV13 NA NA CASSLQEDTQYF TGTGCCAGCAGCCTACAGGAAGATACGCAGTATTTT
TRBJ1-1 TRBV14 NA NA CASSQALETRAFF TGTGCCAGCAGCCAAGCGTTAGAGACAAGAGCTTTCTTT
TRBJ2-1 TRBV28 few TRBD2 CASSRTGGEQFF TGTGCCAGCAGTCGGACGGGGGGAGAGCAGTTCTTC
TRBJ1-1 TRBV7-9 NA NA CASSSVQGRTEAFF TGTGCCAGCAGCTCTGTACAGGGTAGGACTGAAGCTTTCTTT
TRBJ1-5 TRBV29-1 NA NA CSVVLGGTVLSNQPQHF TGCAGCGTTGTCCTTGGAGGGACGGTACTTAGCAATCAGCCCCAGCATTTT
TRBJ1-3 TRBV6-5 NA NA CASSAQEGSGNTIYF TGTGCCAGCAGTGCCCAGGAAGGCTCTGGAAACACCATATATTTT
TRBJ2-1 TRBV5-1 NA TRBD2 CASSRTSGGAGNEQFF TGCGCCAGCAGCAGGACTAGCGGGGGGGCCGGGAATGAGCAGTTCTTC
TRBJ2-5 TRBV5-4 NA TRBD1 CASSLLPGGLGETQYF TGTGCCAGCAGCTTGCTCCCAGGGGGCCTTGGGGAGACCCAGTACTTC
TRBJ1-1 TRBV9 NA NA CASSVGGGGAVTEAFF TGTGCCAGCAGCGTAGGAGGGGGGGGCGCGGTCACTGAAGCTTTCTTT
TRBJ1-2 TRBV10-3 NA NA CAITGTPKYGYTF TGTGCCATCACCGGGACACCTAAGTATGGCTACACCTTC
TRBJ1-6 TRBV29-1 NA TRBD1 CSVALGQGSSPLHF TGCAGCGTCGCATTGGGACAGGGGAGCTCACCCCTCCACTTT
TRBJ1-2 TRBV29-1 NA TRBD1 CSEGARFTF TGCAGCGAGGGGGCACGGTTTACCTTC
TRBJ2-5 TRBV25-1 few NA CASSEYAGAQETQYF TGTGCCAGCAGTGAATATGCAGGTGCGCAAGAGACCCAGTACTTC
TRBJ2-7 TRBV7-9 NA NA CASGRGYEQYF TGTGCCAGCGGCCGGGGGTACGAGCAGTACTTC
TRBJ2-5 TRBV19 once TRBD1 CASSTTGQGETQYF TGTGCCAGTAGTACGACGGGACAGGGAGAGACCCAGTACTTC
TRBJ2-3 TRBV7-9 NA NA CASSPSGGSTDTQYF TGTGCCAGCAGCCCCTCCGGAGGGAGCACAGATACGCAGTATTTT
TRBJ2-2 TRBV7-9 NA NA CASSRHPGNANTGELFF TGTGCCAGCAGCCGACATCCGGGGAATGCGAACACCGGGGAGCTGTTTTTT
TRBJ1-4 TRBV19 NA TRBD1 CASSIGTGPEKLFF TGTGCCAGTAGTATCGGGACAGGACCCGAAAAACTGTTTTTT
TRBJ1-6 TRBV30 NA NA CAWSDGRGYWSPLHF TGTGCCTGGAGTGACGGACGGGGTTATTGGTCACCCCTCCACTTT
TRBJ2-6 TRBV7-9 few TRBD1 CASSLGTGGSGANVLTF TGTGCCAGCAGCTTAGGGACAGGGGGCTCTGGGGCCAACGTCCTGACTTTC
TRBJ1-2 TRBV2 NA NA CASREGEIYYGYTF TGTGCCAGCAGGGAAGGCGAGATTTACTATGGCTACACCTTC
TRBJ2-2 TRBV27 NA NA CASSLGQTGELFF TGTGCCAGCAGTTTGGGACAAACCGGGGAGCTGTTTTTT
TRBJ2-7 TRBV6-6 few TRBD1 CASSYSGTGGHEQYF TGTGCCAGCAGTTACTCAGGGACAGGGGGCCACGAGCAGTACTTC
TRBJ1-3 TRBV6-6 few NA CASSRGQGGAGNTIYF TGTGCCAGCAGTCGGGGTCAGGGAGGCGCTGGAAACACCATATATTTT
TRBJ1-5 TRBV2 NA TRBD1 CAVRDRNEQPQHF TGTGCCGTCCGGGACAGGAATGAGCAGCCCCAGCATTTT